These 27 T cell receptor beta chains came from one sample sequenced in a study of early T cells in non-severe SARS-CoV-2 infection. TCRdb independently ran MiXCR on the 5' RACE reads; one entry per CDR3 protein. The table has 50,000 to 65,000 distinct CDR3 sequences, around 9% seen once; the top ten hold roughly a sixth. Material for sequencing was whole blood. The receptors originated from an adult who was a healthcare worker with PCR-confirmed SARS-CoV-2 infection or an uninfected control (not recorded which).

This clonotype was picked up many times. The V gene is TRBV12-3 or TRBV12-4, the J gene TRBJ1-6, with a weak D call TRBD1 (5 bases). The CDR3 has 13 residues. V shed 2 bases and J shed 9 bases, with 8 bases lying between them. DNA for the CDR3: TGTGCCAGCAGTTTAACGGGGACTTCACCCCTCCACTTT. This codes for CASSLTGTSPLHF.

This clonotype was detected ten times or more. The chain employs TRBV28 and TRBJ2-7; 13 nucleotides align to TRBD2. The V gene end was trimmed by 6 bases and the J gene end by 2 bases; junction bases not matched to a gene: 4. From germline, CDR1 is MDHEN and CDR2 SYDVKM. CDR3 length: 15 amino acids. CDR3 bases: TGTGCCAGCAGGGGGGGACTAGCGGGGACCTACGAGCAGTACTTC. Protein: CASRGGLAGTYEQYF.

This clonotype has ten or more counts. The V gene is TRBV28, the J gene TRBJ1-2, with a possible D match to TRBD1 (5 bases). The CDR3 totals 14 residues. The ends were cut back, 8 bases at V and 4 bases at J, with 17 bases in the middle. Germline V lookup: CDR1 MDHEN, CDR2 SYDVKM. The CDR3 nucleotides are TGTGCCAGCCAGGCATACCGGGACCTCTATGGCTACACCTTC. Its protein is CASQAYRDLYGYTF.

This clonotype was found many times. The gene calls are TRBV5-1 and TRBJ2-7; a possible D gene is TRBD1 (5 bases). CDR3 length equals 17 residues. The germline V gene has CDR1 SGHRS and CDR2 YFSETQ. V dropped 1 base and J dropped 2 bases, with 19 bases sitting between them. This CDR3 is CASSLHSTGGITYEQYF. The CDR3 nucleotides are TGCGCCAGCAGCTTGCATTCTACAGGTGGAATAACCTACGAGCAGTACTTC.

At least ten counts were recorded for this clonotype. The genes are TRBV5-1 and TRBJ2-1, with 9 bases identical to TRBD1. Trimming took 4 bases from V and 9 from J; bases not matched to a gene: 11. The CDR3 loop spans 15 amino acids. Germline CDR1 SGHRS, CDR2 YFSETQ. CDR3 nucleotides: TGCGCCAGCAGCCAGCCGGGACAGGGCCATAGTGAGCAGTTCTTC. Translated, it gives CASSQPGQGHSEQFF.

The V and J genes are TRBV12-3 or TRBV12-4 and TRBJ2-7; D gene unclear. V dropped 3 bases and J dropped 7 bases, with 10 bases sitting between them. The CDR3 is 12 amino acids. DNA for the CDR3: TGTGCCAGCAGTTTTTATGCAGTAGAGCAGTACTTC. It is translated as CASSFYAVEQYF.

This CDR3 is CASSPRQGQFDEQYF. The DNA of the CDR3 is TGTGCCAGCAGCCCCAGACAGGGGCAATTCGACGAGCAGTACTTC. The rearrangement uses TRBV9 and TRBJ2-7; 8 nucleotides line up with TRBD1. Unmatched junction bases numbered 11, after V lost 4 bases and J lost 5 bases. In germline, CDR1 is SGDLS, CDR2 YYNGEE. This CDR3 comprises 15 residues.

With regard to this clonotype: Germline and junction disagree at one end, which may indicate a read error. The chain joins TRBV5-5 to TRBJ2-7, with a possible D match to TRBD2 (5 bases). Looked up from germline, CDR1 is SGHKS and CDR2 is YYEKEE (reference sequence). The CDR3 runs to 13 residues. CDR3 sequence: CPSSLRFPGEQYF. DNA of the CDR3: TGTCCCAGCAGCCTTAGGTTTCCGGGGGAGCAGTACTTC. Supplemented by reference TRBV5-5 and TRBJ2-7, the full variable domain reads DAGVTQSPTHLIKTRGQQVTLRCSPISGHKSVSWYQQVLGQGPQFIFQYYEKEERGRGNFPDRFSARQFPNYSSELNVNALLLGDSALYLCPSSLRFPGEQYFGPGTRLTVT.

Ten or more counts support this clonotype. The chain employs TRBV19 and TRBJ2-2; 8 bases match TRBD2. There are 15 residues in the CDR3. V was pared by 4 bases and J by 4 bases, with 5 bases of the junction left unmatched. CDR1 LNHDA and CDR2 SQIVND come from the germline V gene (reference sequence). The CDR3 here is CASSTGAGGTGELFF. In DNA form, the CDR3 reads TGTGCCAGTAGTACAGGGGCGGGAGGCACCGGGGAGCTGTTTTTT. Variable domain in full (rest from reference TRBV19 and TRBJ2-2): DGGITQSPKYLFRKEGQNVTLSCEQNLNHDAMYWYRQDPGQGLRLIYYSQIVNDFQKGDIAEGYSVSREKKESFPLTVTSAQKNPTAFYLCASSTGAGGTGELFFGEGSRLTVL.

In this sample, this clonotype turned up many times. V usage is TRBV6-5 and J usage is TRBJ2-3; 10 bases fit TRBD2. Trimming removed 2 bases from V and 4 bases from J; junction bases left unmatched: 3. The germline CDR1 and CDR2 sequences are MNHEY and SVGAGI. The CDR3 has 15 residues. Written as DNA, the CDR3 is TGTGCCAGCAGTTACACTAGCGGGATGTCAGATACGCAGTATTTT. It encodes CASSYTSGMSDTQYF.

CDR3 nucleotide sequence: TGTGCCAGCAGCTTGCCCTTTGGGGGGGAAGGCTACACCTTC. Translation gives CASSLPFGGEGYTF. J is TRBJ1-2 and V is TRBV28, with a weak D call TRBD1 (5 bases). There are 14 residues in the CDR3. Trimming stripped 6 bases from V and 8 bases from J, with 19 bases between. CDR1 MDHEN and CDR2 SYDVKM come from the germline V gene.

V and J are TRBV4-1 and TRBJ2-1; the D gene is possibly TRBD1 (5 bases). Trimming took 0 bases from V and 6 from J, leaving 12 bases between them. The CDR3 consists of 15 residues. Looked up from germline, CDR1 is MGHRA and CDR2 is YSYEKL. The CDR3 protein is CASSQEYSRANEQFF. The CDR3 DNA follows: TGCGCCAGCAGCCAAGAGTATAGCAGGGCCAATGAGCAGTTCTTC.

The rearrangement joins TRBV28 to TRBJ2-1, with 9 bases matching TRBD2. Germline V lookup: CDR1 MDHEN, CDR2 SYDVKM. Losses at the gene ends were 8 bases for V and 5 bases for J; bases not matched to a gene: 4. This CDR3 has 13 residues. CDR3 protein: CASLRGGDNEQFF. DNA of the CDR3: TGTGCCAGCCTGCGGGGGGGGGACAATGAGCAGTTCTTC.

The chain has TRBV7-9 and TRBJ2-1, with D tentatively TRBD1 (5 bases). The germline V gene encodes CDR1 SEHNR and CDR2 FQNEAQ (reference sequence). V was cut by 2 bases and J by 8 bases, with 16 bases left in between. CDR3 length: 15 amino acids. The CDR3 spells CASSLLTPQGDEQFF. The CDR3 nucleotides read TGTGCCAGCAGCTTACTGACACCCCAGGGCGATGAGCAGTTCTTC.

The chain links TRBV9 to TRBJ2-5; D is possibly TRBD1 (5 bases). Germline V gene sequence: CDR1 SGDLS, CDR2 YYNGEE. V shed 2 bases and J shed 5 bases, with 16 bases lying between them. The CDR3 length is 15 residues. The chain's CDR3 is CASSVYGAPTETQYF. The CDR3 DNA follows: TGTGCCAGCAGCGTCTATGGGGCTCCCACCGAGACCCAGTACTTC.

In this sample, this clonotype turned up once. V usage is TRBV7-6 and J usage is TRBJ1-4, with 7 bases identical to TRBD1. The CDR3 covers 15 residues. CDR1 is SGHVS, CDR2 FNYEAQ, per germline. The trim removed 4 bases at V and 7 bases at J, leaving 9 bases unmatched. Here the CDR3 reads CASSSRQGMAEKLFF. CDR3 in DNA: TGTGCCAGCAGCTCCCGACAGGGCATGGCTGAAAAACTGTTTTTT.

This clonotype came up many times. This chain joins TRBV7-6 and TRBJ2-7, with D perhaps being TRBD1 or TRBD2 (5 bases each). CDR1 and CDR2 from the germline V gene are SGHVS and FNYEAQ. V lost 5 bases and J 3 bases, leaving 11 bases between the germline ends. This CDR3 has 13 residues. CDR3 bases: TGTGCCAGCAGCCTAGAGGGGTACTACGAGCAGTACTTC. Translated: CASSLEGYYEQYF.

Note on this clonotype: A much bigger clone sits one base away, suggesting this may be a read error. This chain links TRBV7-3 with TRBJ1-1; D not resolved. V lost 0 bases and J lost 1, with 3 bases in between. The CDR3 loop spans 13 amino acids. Per the germline V gene, CDR1 is SGHTA and CDR2 is FQGTGA. CDR3: CASSLTRNTEAFF. The CDR3, as DNA: TGTGCCAGCAGCTTAACCAGGAACACTGAAGCTTTCTTT.

This clonotype was counted ten times or more. This chain uses TRBV27 with TRBJ2-1; possible D gene TRBD2, 6 bases. The V gene lost 2 bases and the J gene lost 4 bases, with 12 bases spanning the gap. The CDR3 consists of 15 residues. Germline CDR1 is MNHEY and CDR2 is SMNVEV (reference sequence). The CDR3 DNA follows: TGTGCCAGCAGTTTAAGGTCTAGCGCGTACAATGAGCAGTTCTTC. Translation gives CASSLRSSAYNEQFF.

This chain uses TRBV5-5 with TRBJ1-1; maybe TRBD1 (6 bases). This CDR3 has 15 residues. The V gene lost 3 bases and the J gene lost 5 bases, with 17 bases spanning the gap. Germline CDR1 and CDR2: SGHKS and YYEKEE (reference sequence). The CDR3 spells CASSWRGGRGTEAFF. The DNA of the CDR3 is TGTGCCAGCAGCTGGAGAGGCGGCAGGGGAACTGAAGCTTTCTTT.

This clonotype was counted ten times or more. This sequence joins TRBV6-1 and TRBJ2-3; D is unresolved. The V end lost 3 bases, the J end lost 3 bases, and 1 base lay between the germline ends. The CDR3 has 11 residues. Per the germline V gene, CDR1 is MNHNS and CDR2 is SASEGT. This chain's CDR3 is CASSDTDTQYF. The CDR3 DNA reads TGTGCCAGCAGTGATACAGATACGCAGTATTTT.

This clonotype was recorded many times. The CDR3 is CASSVVGSRRYSNQPQHF. The CDR3 DNA is TGTGCCAGCAGCGTAGTGGGGAGTAGAAGATATAGCAATCAGCCCCAGCATTTT. The chain uses TRBV9 and TRBJ1-5; unclear D gene. The CDR3 totals 18 residues. V gave up 0 bases and J gave up 0 bases, with 16 bases separating them. Germline CDR1 and CDR2: SGDLS and YYNGEE.

This chain joins TRBV7-9 and TRBJ1-1; D unresolved. Germline-derived CDR1 and CDR2 are SEHNR and FQNEAQ (reference sequence). The CDR3 is 11 residues long. V dropped 5 bases and J dropped 8 bases, with 9 bases sitting between them. The CDR3 DNA reads as TGTGCCAGCAGCGCAGAACTAGAAGCTTTCTTT. Amino acid sequence: CASSAELEAFF. The full variable domain, rest sourced from reference TRBV7-9 and TRBJ1-1, is DTGVSQNPRHKITKRGQNVTFRCDPISEHNRLYWYRQTLGQGPEFLTYFQNEAQLEKSRLLSDRFSAERPKGSFSTLEIQRTEQGDSAMYLCASSAELEAFFGQGTRLTVV.

The sample holds a few counts of this clonotype. The V gene is TRBV5-5, the J gene TRBJ2-7; D possibly corresponds to TRBD2 (5 bases). CDR1 SGHKS and CDR2 YYEKEE come from the germline V gene (reference sequence). V was shortened by 4 bases and J by 7 bases, with 15 bases between the two germline ends. The CDR3 contains 13 residues. The CDR3 DNA follows: TGTGCCAGCAGCCTTAGGTTTCCGGGGGAGCAGTACTTC. It codes for CASSLRFPGEQYF. Variable domain in full (rest from reference TRBV5-5 and TRBJ2-7): DAGVTQSPTHLIKTRGQQVTLRCSPISGHKSVSWYQQVLGQGPQFIFQYYEKEERGRGNFPDRFSARQFPNYSSELNVNALLLGDSALYLCASSLRFPGEQYFGPGTRLTVT.

This rearrangement joins TRBV29-1 to TRBJ2-3; possibly TRBD2 for D (5 bases). This CDR3 spans 14 amino acids. Looked up from germline, CDR1 is SQVTM and CDR2 is ANQGSEA. V was trimmed by 3 bases and J by 8 bases, leaving 18 bases between them. As DNA, the CDR3 is TGCAGCGTTGAGGGAGCGGATAAAGCGCCTACGCAGTATTTT. This encodes CSVEGADKAPTQYF.

This clonotype was detected many times. The chain couples TRBV7-6 to TRBJ2-5, with TRBD1 matching 10 bases. Germline CDR1 is SGHVS and CDR2 is FNYEAQ. V dropped 7 bases and J dropped 2; count of bases not matched to a gene: 10. CDR3 size: 16 residues. The CDR3 protein is CASIAGTGANQETQYF. Written as DNA, the CDR3 is TGTGCCAGCATCGCGGGGACAGGGGCCAATCAAGAGACCCAGTACTTC.

The chain joins TRBV29-1 to TRBJ2-5; perhaps TRBD2 as D (5 bases). CDR3 length: 13 amino acids. Germline V gives CDR1 SQVTM, CDR2 ANQGSEA. V lost 8 bases to trimming and J lost 5 bases, with 18 bases between them. The CDR3: CSSGRGAGETQYF. The CDR3 DNA reads as TGCAGCTCAGGTCGGGGAGCTGGGGAGACCCAGTACTTC.